This entry is about one TCR beta chain. Its antigen is as yet unknown. This sample is part of a study of T cells in localized non-small cell lung cancer. General observations from the study: Heterogeneity stays possible, as sequencing covered only one tumor region. Of the tissues analyzed, uninvolved adjacent lung showed maximal T cell clonality, greater than tumor.

The CDR3 is made up of 13 amino acids. The germline CDR1 and CDR2 sequences are KGHSH and LQKENI. V was shortened by 0 bases and J by 4 bases, with 1 base between the two germline ends. Profiling relied on immunoSEQ multiplex PCR, and the TCRdb table lists in-frame clones only, not all of them. The data show approximately 2,800 clones, with 25% seen just once and 5.8% held by the top ten. This receptor was obtained from a woman aged 35 to 69 with stage I lung adenocarcinoma. This chain connects TRBV18 to TRBJ2-6; D uncertain. This sample comprised lung tumor tissue, obtained before any cancer treatment. Here the CDR3 reads CASSPPGANVLTF. CDR3 nucleotide sequence: TGTGCCAGCTCACCACCCGGGGCCAACGTCCTGACTTTC.